This passage covers 21 T cell receptor beta chains from one sample sequenced in a study of OX40 agonist ivuxolimab in advanced cancers. The repertoire was sequenced with immunoSEQ multiplex PCR; TCRdb's copy has only in-frame clones and lacks some. This sample has 130 to 150 clones, with over 70% found just once. This specimen was acquired in a trial of the OX40 agonist ivuxolimab. The receptors here all came from an adult with an advanced solid tumor such as melanoma, head and neck, liver or kidney cancer.

With respect to this clone: The junction does not match germline at one end; this may be a read error. This chain links TRBV6-8 with TRBJ2-3, with 9 bases aligning to TRBD2. The CDR3 spans 15 residues. Germline lookup yields CDR1 MNHGY and CDR2 SAAAGT. The CDR3 coding sequence is TGTGCCAGCAGTGACTCGGCGGGGGGGCCCGAAACGCAGTATTTT. Protein product: CASSDSAGGPETQYF.

The CDR3 nucleotides are TGTGCCAGCCGGAGGGACAGCCTTCTCGCAGATACGCAGTATTTT. This translates into CASRRDSLLADTQYF. V is TRBV19 and J is TRBJ2-3; maybe TRBD1 (7 bases). V lost 9 bases, J lost 4 bases, and 20 bases lay in between. The CDR3 spans 15 residues. Germline assignment: CDR1 LNHDA and CDR2 SQIVND (reference sequence).

The chain combines TRBV11-3 with TRBJ2-7; 9 bases line up with TRBD1. The CDR3 spans 14 residues. J lost 2 bases, V lost 4 bases, and 3 bases had no gene match. Germline V lookup: CDR1 SGHNT, CDR2 YENEEA. Here the CDR3 reads CASSSDRGAYEQYF. In DNA form, the CDR3 reads TGTGCCAGCAGCTCAGACAGGGGGGCCTACGAGCAGTACTTC.

The DNA of the CDR3 is TGTGCCAGCAGCCCAAACCAGGGTAGATATGGCTACACCTTC. Translating gives CASSPNQGRYGYTF. The chain links TRBV7-6 to TRBJ1-2; a possible D gene is TRBD1 (5 bases). Germline values: CDR1 SGHVS, CDR2 FNYEAQ. Trimming took 5 bases from V and 5 from J, leaving 15 bases between them. The CDR3 extends over 14 amino acids.

The rearrangement links TRBV5-1 to TRBJ2-3, with unresolved D. CDR1 is SGHRS, CDR2 YFSETQ, per germline. The CDR3 runs 14 residues. The germline V and J ends were trimmed by 0 bases and 2 bases, with 7 bases remaining between them. The CDR3 region has the DNA TGCGCCAGCAGCTTGGGGGGATACACAGATACGCAGTATTTT. This gives the protein CASSLGGYTDTQYF.

This clone was detected once. The J gene is TRBJ2-1, the V gene TRBV6-8, with 7 bases fitting TRBD2. The length of the CDR3 is 16 residues. Trimming at V came to 5 bases and at J to 0 bases, leaving 7 bases not matched to a gene. Germline lookup yields CDR1 MNHGY and CDR2 SAAAGT. The CDR3 protein is CASSDTGTTSYNEQFF. Written as DNA, the CDR3 is TGTGCCAGCAGTGACACCGGGACTACCTCCTACAATGAGCAGTTCTTC.

This clone turned up a few times. V is TRBV6-8 and J is TRBJ1-2; 8 bases line up with TRBD1. There are 16 residues in the CDR3. From germline, CDR1 is MNHGY and CDR2 SAAAGT. Losses at the gene ends were 6 bases for V and 3 bases for J; bases not matched to a gene: 12. CDR3 residues: CASSDVTRTGYYGYTF. For the CDR3, the DNA is TGTGCCAGCAGCGACGTTACCAGGACAGGGTACTATGGCTACACCTTC.

The gene calls are TRBV19 and TRBJ2-3; 9 positions match TRBD1. The CDR3 contains 14 residues. Trimming removed 6 bases from V and 2 bases from J; junction bases left unmatched: 3. The V gene's germline CDR1 is LNHDA and CDR2 SQIVND (reference sequence). CDR3 sequence reads: CASSGQGHTDTQYF. As DNA, the CDR3 is TGTGCCAGTAGCGGACAGGGGCACACAGATACGCAGTATTTT.

The sample holds one count of this clone. The chain uses TRBV11-3 and TRBJ1-1; 7 positions agree with TRBD1. Germline-derived CDR1 and CDR2 are SGHNT and YENEEA. The CDR3 consists of 16 residues. V was clipped by 2 bases and J by 6 bases; unmatched bases: 12. The CDR3 sequence: CASSLSEGASGAEAFF. In nucleotides, the CDR3 is TGTGCCAGCAGCTTATCTGAGGGGGCATCGGGCGCTGAAGCTTTCTTT.

The rearrangement joins TRBV4-1 to TRBJ2-1; 13 nucleotides match TRBD2. CDR3 length equals 16 residues. Germline trimming cut 4 bases from V and 4 bases from J; bases unmatched to any gene: 4. The V gene's germline CDR1 is MGHRA and CDR2 YSYEKL. The CDR3 region has the DNA TGCGCCAGCAGCCCCCGGACTAGCGGGAGTTACAATGAGCAGTTCTTC. Residues: CASSPRTSGSYNEQFF.

The chain couples TRBV19 to TRBJ1-5; TRBD1 agrees at 7 bases. This CDR3 has 14 residues. The germline V gene encodes CDR1 LNHDA and CDR2 SQIVND (reference sequence). V lost 7 bases, J lost 3 bases, and 6 bases stayed unmatched. CDR3 nucleotides: TGTGCCAGTACCCTAGGGGGCTTCAATCAGCCCCAGCATTTT. This codes for CASTLGGFNQPQHF.

The V gene is TRBV5-1, the J gene TRBJ2-7; D not certain. CDR1 and CDR2 from the germline V gene are SGHRS and YFSETQ. Trimming shortened V by 2 bases and J by 0 bases, and 9 bases separated the two germline ends. This CDR3 spans 14 amino acids. The CDR3 is CASSLGVTSYEQYF. DNA for the CDR3: TGCGCCAGCAGCTTAGGTGTTACCTCCTACGAGCAGTACTTC. Using reference TRBV5-1 and TRBJ2-7 for the parts outside the CDR3, the full variable domain is KAGVTQTPRYLIKTRGQQVTLSCSPISGHRSVSWYQQTPGQGLQFLFEYFSETQRNKGNFPGRFSGRQFSNSRSEMNVSTLELGDSALYLCASSLGVTSYEQYFGPGTRLTVT.

The J gene is TRBJ1-1, the V gene TRBV6-8; D not certain. Germline V gives CDR1 MNHGY, CDR2 SAAAGT. V shed 6 bases and J shed 8 bases, with 16 bases lying between them. The CDR3 runs 13 residues. This CDR3 is CASSSWREEEAFF. Written as DNA, the CDR3 is TGTGCCAGCAGCTCATGGAGGGAGGAAGAAGCTTTCTTT.

J is TRBJ2-2 and V is TRBV6-4; 8 nucleotides match TRBD2. The length of the CDR3 is 13 residues. Trimming removed 5 bases from V and 4 bases from J; junction bases left unmatched: 0. CDR1 and CDR2 (germline): MRHNA, SNTAGT. In DNA form, the CDR3 reads TGTGCCAGCAGTAGCGGGGGCACCGGGGAGCTGTTTTTT. Amino acids: CASSSGGTGELFF.

As to this clone: The junction and the germline gene differ at one end; a read error may be behind it. This chain connects TRBV6-4 to TRBJ2-3; D uncertain. The germline gives CDR1 MRHNA, CDR2 SNTAGT. The CDR3 extends over 11 amino acids. CDR3: CASSYSDTQYF. The CDR3 nucleotides are TGTGCCAGCAGTTACTCGGATACGCAGTATTTT.

The chain employs TRBV19 and TRBJ1-3; a weak D match, TRBD1 (6 bases). This CDR3 contains 14 residues. Trimming removed 6 bases from V and 3 bases from J, with 12 bases in between. CDR1 and CDR2 from the germline V gene are LNHDA and SQIVND (reference sequence). The CDR3 loop reads CASREQGGGNTIYF. DNA of the CDR3: TGTGCCAGTAGAGAACAGGGCGGTGGAAACACCATATATTTT.

The V call is TRBV19, the J call TRBJ2-2; 12 bases match TRBD1. The CDR3 is 19 amino acids. V was clipped by 10 bases and J by 3 bases; unmatched bases: 18. Germline V CDR1 and CDR2: LNHDA, SQIVND (reference sequence). CDR3 nucleotide sequence: TGTGCCACCGCGTTCGCGGGACAGGGGGCGAGGGGGGACACCGGGGAGCTGTTTTTT. This translates into CATAFAGQGARGDTGELFF. Using reference TRBV19 and TRBJ2-2 for the parts outside the CDR3, the full variable domain is DGGITQSPKYLFRKEGQNVTLSCEQNLNHDAMYWYRQDPGQGLRLIYYSQIVNDFQKGDIAEGYSVSREKKESFPLTVTSAQKNPTAFYLCATAFAGQGARGDTGELFFGEGSRLTVL.

This clone was recorded a few times. In DNA form, the CDR3 reads TGTGCCAGCAGTACCCCGCGGGGCGCTGGATCTCCTATTCAGTACTTC. It encodes CASSTPRGAGSPIQYF. This rearrangement joins TRBV28 to TRBJ2-4; D may be TRBD2 (6 bases). This CDR3 spans 16 amino acids. V shed 5 bases and J shed 10 bases, with 24 bases lying between them. CDR1 is MDHEN and CDR2 is SYDVKM in the germline V gene.

This chain links TRBV11-3 with TRBJ1-2, with 12 nucleotides matching TRBD1. J was trimmed by 7 bases and V by 7 bases; bases with no gene match: 16. The germline gives CDR1 SGHNT, CDR2 YENEEA. This CDR3 spans 17 amino acids. The CDR3 region is CASTQTRGQGASSGYTF. The CDR3 region has the DNA TGTGCCAGCACCCAGACTAGGGGACAGGGGGCGTCGAGTGGCTACACCTTC.

Worth noting for this clone: Germline is not matched at one junction end, which may reflect a read error. This chain links TRBV27 with TRBJ2-2; D call uncertain. The CDR3 runs to 15 residues. Germline lookup yields CDR1 MNHEY and CDR2 SMNVEV (reference sequence). CDR3: CASSLESGNAGELFF. As DNA, the CDR3 is TGTGCCAGCAGTTTGGAGTCTGGGAACGCCGGGGAGCTGTTTTTT.

There are a few counts of this clone. The chain links TRBV9 to TRBJ2-2, with D perhaps matching TRBD1 (5 bases). Germline CDR1 reads SGDLS; CDR2 reads YYNGEE. The germline V and J ends were trimmed by 4 bases and 5 bases, with 12 bases remaining between them. This CDR3 has 14 residues. The chain's CDR3 is CASSRYQGTGELFF. The CDR3, as DNA: TGTGCCAGCAGCAGATACCAGGGAACCGGGGAGCTGTTTTTT. Drawing the rest from reference TRBV9 and TRBJ2-2, the complete variable domain is DSGVTQTPKHLITATGQRVTLRCSPRSGDLSVYWYQQSLDQGLQFLIQYYNGEERAKGNILERFSAQQFPDLHSELNLSSLELGDSALYFCASSRYQGTGELFFGEGSRLTVL.